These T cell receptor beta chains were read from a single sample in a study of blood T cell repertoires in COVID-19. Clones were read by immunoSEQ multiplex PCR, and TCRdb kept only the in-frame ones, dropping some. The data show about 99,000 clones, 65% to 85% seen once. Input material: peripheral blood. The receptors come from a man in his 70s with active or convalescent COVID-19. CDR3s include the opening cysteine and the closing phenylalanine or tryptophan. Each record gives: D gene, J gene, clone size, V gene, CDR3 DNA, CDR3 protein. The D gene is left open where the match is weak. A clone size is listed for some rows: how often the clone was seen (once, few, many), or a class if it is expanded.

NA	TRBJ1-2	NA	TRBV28	TGTGCCAGCAGGCCCACAGGGCGTGATGGCTACACCTTC	CASRPTGRDGYTF
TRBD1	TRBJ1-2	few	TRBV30	TGTGCCTGGAAGCCCCGGGACAGGGGTTGGAATGGCTACACCTTC	CAWKPRDRGWNGYTF
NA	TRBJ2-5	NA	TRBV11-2	TGTGCCAGCAGTCCGACGGGACAAAAAGGGGCAGAGACCCAGTACTTC	CASSPTGQKGAETQYF
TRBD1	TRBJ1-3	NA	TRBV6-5	TGTGCCAGCACGACAGGGACAGAGAGAAACACCATATATTTT	CASTTGTERNTIYF
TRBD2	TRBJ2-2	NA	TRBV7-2	TGTGCCAGCAGCCGCAGCGGGGTTAACACCGGGGAGCTGTTTTTT	CASSRSGVNTGELFF
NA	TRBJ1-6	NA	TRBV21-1	TGTGCCAGCAGCAAAAAGGCCTCTAGAAGCTCCTATAATTCACCCCTCCACTTT	CASSKKASRSSYNSPLHF
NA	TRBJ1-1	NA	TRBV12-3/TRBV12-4	TGTGCCAGCAGTTTTACAAACACTGAAGCTTTCTTT	CASSFTNTEAFF
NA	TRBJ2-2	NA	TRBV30	TGTGCCTGGAGTGTCACGAACACCGGGGAGCTGTTTTTT	CAWSVTNTGELFF
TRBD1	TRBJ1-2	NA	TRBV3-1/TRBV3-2	TGTGCCAGCAGCCAAGATCCGACCAGGGGACAGATCTATGGCTACACCTTC	CASSQDPTRGQIYGYTF
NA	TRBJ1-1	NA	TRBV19	TGTGCCAGTAGTATAAGCGGGCGGGTGAGGAGCACTGAAGCTTTCTTT	CASSISGRVRSTEAFF
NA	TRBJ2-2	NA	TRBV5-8	TGTGCCAGCAGCTTGGAAGTCGGAGGGGACGGCGGGGAGCTGTTTTTT	CASSLEVGGDGGELFF
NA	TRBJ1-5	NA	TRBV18	TGTGCCAGCTCACCAGTGGGACCCCGGGGGGAGCTTAGCAATCAGCCCCAGCATTTT	CASSPVGPRGELSNQPQHF
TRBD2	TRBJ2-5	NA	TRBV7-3	TGTGCCAGCAGCTTAAACCCGACTAGCGGGGGGCGAGAGACCCAGTACTTC	CASSLNPTSGGRETQYF
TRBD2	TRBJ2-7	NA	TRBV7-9	TGTGCCAGCAGCTTAGACACTAGCGGGGGGGTTGAGCAGTACTTC	CASSLDTSGGVEQYF
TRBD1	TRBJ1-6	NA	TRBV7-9	TGTGCCAGCAGCTTAGAACCGGGACAGGGTTCACCCCTCCACTTT	CASSLEPGQGSPLHF
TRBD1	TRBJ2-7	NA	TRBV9	TGTGCCAGCAGCGGTTACGGGACAGGGTGGAACGAGCAGTACTTC	CASSGYGTGWNEQYF
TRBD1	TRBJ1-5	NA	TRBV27	TGTGCCAGCAGTGTCAGGGGGCCGAATCAGCCCCAGCATTTT	CASSVRGPNQPQHF
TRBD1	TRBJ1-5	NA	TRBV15	TGTGCCACCAGCAGCGACAGGGGGTACCAGCCCCAGCATTTT	CATSSDRGYQPQHF
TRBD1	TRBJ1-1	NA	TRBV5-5	TGTGCCAGCAGCTTGTTGGCAGGGGGAGGCACTGAAGCTTTCTTT	CASSLLAGGGTEAFF
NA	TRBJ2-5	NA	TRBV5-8	TGTGCCAGCAGCTTGGTACTAGCCTTAGAGACCCAGTACTTC	CASSLVLALETQYF
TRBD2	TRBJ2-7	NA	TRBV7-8	TGTGCCAGCAGCCGAACTAGCGGGGGGGACCTCTCCTACGAGCAGTACTTC	CASSRTSGGDLSYEQYF
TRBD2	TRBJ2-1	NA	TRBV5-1	TGCGCCAGCCGGACTAGCTCTGAGCAGTTCTTC	CASRTSSEQFF
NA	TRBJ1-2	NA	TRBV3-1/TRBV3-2	TGTGCCAGCAGCCTAAGCGGGGCCGACCATGGCTACACCTTC	CASSLSGADHGYTF
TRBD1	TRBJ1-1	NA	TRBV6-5	TGTGCCAGCGACAGGGTCCCTGTTGAAGCTTTCTTT	CASDRVPVEAFF
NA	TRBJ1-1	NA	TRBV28	TGTGCCAGCAGCAAAAGACTGACGGTTGAAGCTTTCTTT	CASSKRLTVEAFF
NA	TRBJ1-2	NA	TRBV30	TGTGCCTGGAGTGTAGGACAGTTGGGCTACACCTTC	CAWSVGQLGYTF
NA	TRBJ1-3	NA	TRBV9	TGTGCCAGCAGCGTACAGGGACTCTCTGGAAACACCATATATTTT	CASSVQGLSGNTIYF
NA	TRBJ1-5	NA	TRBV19	TGTGCCAGTAGTATGGACAGTCAGCAGCCCCAGCATTTT	CASSMDSQQPQHF
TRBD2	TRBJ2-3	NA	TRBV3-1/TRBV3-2	TGTGCCAGCAGCCGAATTTGGGGCGGGGGGACAGATACGCAGTATTTT	CASSRIWGGGTDTQYF
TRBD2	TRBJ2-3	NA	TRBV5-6	TGTGCCAGCAGCTTGGAGCTAGCGGGGGCGCTCACAGATACGCAGTATTTT	CASSLELAGALTDTQYF
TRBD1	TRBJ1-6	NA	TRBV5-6	TGTGCCAGCAGCCCCTGGAGGGGGCAAATTAATTCACCCCTCCACTTT	CASSPWRGQINSPLHF
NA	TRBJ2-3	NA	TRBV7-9	TGTGCCAGCAGCCAGTCAGATACGCAGTATTTT	CASSQSDTQYF
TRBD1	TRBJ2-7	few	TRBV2	TGTGCCAGCCGGGGACAGGGGGACATCTACGAGCAGTACTTC	CASRGQGDIYEQYF
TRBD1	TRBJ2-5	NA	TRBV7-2	TGTGCCAGCAGCCCTGTCAGGACAGGGCTAGGGGAGACCCAGTACTTC	CASSPVRTGLGETQYF
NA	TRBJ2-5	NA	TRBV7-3	TGTGCCAGCAGCCGCGGACGGGGTGAAGAGACCCAGTACTTC	CASSRGRGEETQYF
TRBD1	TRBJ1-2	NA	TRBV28	TGTGCCAGCAGTTTAGTTTTACAGGGGGGCTATGGCTACACCTTC	CASSLVLQGGYGYTF
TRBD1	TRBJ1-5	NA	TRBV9	TGTGCCAGCAGCCGGGAGGGGGCTGGGAGCAATCAGCCCCAGCATTTT	CASSREGAGSNQPQHF
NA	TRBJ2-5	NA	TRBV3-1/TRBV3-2	TGTGCCAGCAGCCAAGCGGCCGGGGGCCAAGAGACCCAGTACTTC	CASSQAAGGQETQYF
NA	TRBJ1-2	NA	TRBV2	TGTGCCAGCAGTGCCGGGACTTATGGCTACACCTTC	CASSAGTYGYTF
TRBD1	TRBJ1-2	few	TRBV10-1	TGCGCCAGCAGACAGGGGTACTATGGCTACACCTTC	CASRQGYYGYTF
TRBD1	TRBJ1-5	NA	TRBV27	TGTGCCACCAGAGGACAGGGGGGTAATCAGCCCCAGCATTTT	CATRGQGGNQPQHF
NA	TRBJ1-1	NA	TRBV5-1	TGCGCCAGCAGCTTGGACGGGGGTCGGGAATACGTAGCTTTCTTT	CASSLDGGREYVAFF
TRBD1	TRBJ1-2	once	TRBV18	TGTGCCAGCTCACCAACAGGGGGTGACTATGGCTACACCTTC	CASSPTGGDYGYTF
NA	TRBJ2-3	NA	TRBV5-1	TGCGCCAGCGCCCGGAGTCCTTCCACAGATACGCAGTATTTT	CASARSPSTDTQYF
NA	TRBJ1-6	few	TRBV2	TGTGCCAGCAGTGAATACGCAGCAGGTTCACCCCTCCACTTT	CASSEYAAGSPLHF
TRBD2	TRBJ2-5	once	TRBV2	TGTGCCAGCATTGGACTAGTCCTTGGGACCCAGTACTTC	CASIGLVLGTQYF
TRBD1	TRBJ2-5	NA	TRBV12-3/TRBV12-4	TGTGCCAGCAGTTTAGGGACAGGGGCGAGGTACTTC	CASSLGTGARYF
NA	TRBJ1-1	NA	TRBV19	TGTGCCAGTTCAATGGGGGGGACTGAAGCTTTCTTT	CASSMGGTEAFF
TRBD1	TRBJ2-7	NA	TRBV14	TGTGCCAGCAGCCCTCTTGGACAGGGGGCATCCTACGAGCAGTACTTC	CASSPLGQGASYEQYF
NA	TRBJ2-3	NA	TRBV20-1	TGCAGTGCAGATGAGGCGGATACGCAGTATTTT	CSADEADTQYF
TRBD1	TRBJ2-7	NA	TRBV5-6	TGTGCCAGCAGCTTGGCGGGACAGGGGGGCTACGAGCAGTACTTC	CASSLAGQGGYEQYF